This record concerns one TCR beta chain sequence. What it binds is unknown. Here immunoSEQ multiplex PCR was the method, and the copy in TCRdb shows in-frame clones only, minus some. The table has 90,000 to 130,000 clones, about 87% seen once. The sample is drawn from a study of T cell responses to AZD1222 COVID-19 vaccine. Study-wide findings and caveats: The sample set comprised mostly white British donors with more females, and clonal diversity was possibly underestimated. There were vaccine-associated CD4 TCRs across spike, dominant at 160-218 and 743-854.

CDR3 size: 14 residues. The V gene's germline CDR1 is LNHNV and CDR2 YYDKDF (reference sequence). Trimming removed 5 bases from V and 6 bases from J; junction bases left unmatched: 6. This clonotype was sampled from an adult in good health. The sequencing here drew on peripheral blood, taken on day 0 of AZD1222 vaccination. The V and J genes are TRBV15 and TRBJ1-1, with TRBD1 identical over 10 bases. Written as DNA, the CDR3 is TGTGCCACCAGCGACCGGGACAGGGGTCCTGAAGCTTTCTTT. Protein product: CATSDRDRGPEAFF.